The present T cell receptor (beta chain) was sequenced within a study of a mutant IDH1 vaccine in newly diagnosed glioma. The wider study: Previous care, which was radiotherapy, temozolomide, or both, most often involved both.

The CDR3 length is 14 residues. The V and J ends lost 5 bases and 7 bases respectively, with 17 bases between them. Germline V gene lookup returns CDR1 SGHNT and CDR2 YENEEA. Method: immunoSEQ multiplex PCR; TCRdb's copy keeps in-frame clones and lacks some. The sample includes some 120,000 clones, about 82% seen only once; the top ten take 5.5%. The time point: week 11, during vaccination. Doses of 300 ug of mutant IDH1 20-mer peptide were given with topical imiquimod. Regarding this clone: Its matching antigen is unknown.

The sequences come from PBMCs, collected from a glioma patient whose treatment included an IDH1 peptide vaccine. The sequence was obtained from a man aged 35-49 years with glioma. V usage is TRBV11-3 and J usage is TRBJ1-1, with a weak D call TRBD1 (5 bases). The CDR3 DNA sequence: TGTGCCAGCAGCCGGGACGGTCTGGGAGGTGAAGCTTTCTTT. It yields the protein CASSRDGLGGEAFF.